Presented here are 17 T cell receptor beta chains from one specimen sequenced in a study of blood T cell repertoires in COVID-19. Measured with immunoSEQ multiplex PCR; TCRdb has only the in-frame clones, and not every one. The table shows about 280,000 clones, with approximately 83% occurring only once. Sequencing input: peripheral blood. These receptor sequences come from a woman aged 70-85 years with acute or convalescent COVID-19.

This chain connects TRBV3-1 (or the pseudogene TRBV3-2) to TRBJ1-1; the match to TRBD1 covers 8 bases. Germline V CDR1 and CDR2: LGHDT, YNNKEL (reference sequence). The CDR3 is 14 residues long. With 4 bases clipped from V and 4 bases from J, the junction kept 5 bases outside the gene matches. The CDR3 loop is CASSLQGARTEAFF. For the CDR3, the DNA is TGTGCCAGCAGCCTCCAGGGGGCTCGCACTGAAGCTTTCTTT.

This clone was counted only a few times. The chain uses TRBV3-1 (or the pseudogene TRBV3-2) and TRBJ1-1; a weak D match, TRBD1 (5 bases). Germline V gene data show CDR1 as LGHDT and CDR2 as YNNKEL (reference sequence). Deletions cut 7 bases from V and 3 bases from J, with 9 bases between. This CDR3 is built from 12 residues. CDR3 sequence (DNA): TGTGCCAGCACCTCGGGGGACACTGAAGCTTTCTTT. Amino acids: CASTSGDTEAFF.

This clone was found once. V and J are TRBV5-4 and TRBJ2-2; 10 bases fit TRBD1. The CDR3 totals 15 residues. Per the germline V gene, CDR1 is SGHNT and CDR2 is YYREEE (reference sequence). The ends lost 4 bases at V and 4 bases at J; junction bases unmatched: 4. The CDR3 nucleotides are TGTGCCAGCAGCACCAGGACAGGGGGCACCGGGGAGCTGTTTTTT. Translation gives CASSTRTGGTGELFF.

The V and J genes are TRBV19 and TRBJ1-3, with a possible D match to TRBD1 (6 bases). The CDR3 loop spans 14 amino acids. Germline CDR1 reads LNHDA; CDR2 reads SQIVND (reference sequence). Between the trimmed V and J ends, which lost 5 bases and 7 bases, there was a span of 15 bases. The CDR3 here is CASSPGTTVNTIYF. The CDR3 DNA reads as TGTGCCAGTAGTCCGGGGACAACCGTTAACACCATATATTTT.

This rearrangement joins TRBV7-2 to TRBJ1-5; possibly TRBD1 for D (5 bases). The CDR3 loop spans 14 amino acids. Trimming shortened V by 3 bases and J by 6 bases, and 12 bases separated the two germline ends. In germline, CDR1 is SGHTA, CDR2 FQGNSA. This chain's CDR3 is CASSFSGGGQPQHF. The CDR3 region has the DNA TGTGCCAGCAGCTTCTCGGGGGGAGGTCAGCCCCAGCATTTT.

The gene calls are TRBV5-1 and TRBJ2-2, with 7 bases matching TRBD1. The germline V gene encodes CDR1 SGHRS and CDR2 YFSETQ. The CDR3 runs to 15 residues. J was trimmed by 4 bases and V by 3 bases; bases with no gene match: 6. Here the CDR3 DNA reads TGCGCCAGCAGCTGGGAACCAGGGGGCACCGGGGAGCTGTTTTTT. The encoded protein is CASSWEPGGTGELFF.

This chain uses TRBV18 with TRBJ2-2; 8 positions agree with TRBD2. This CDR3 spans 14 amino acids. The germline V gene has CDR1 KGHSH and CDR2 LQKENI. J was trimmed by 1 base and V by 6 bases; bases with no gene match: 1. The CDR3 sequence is CASSRGVNTGELFF. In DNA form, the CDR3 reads TGTGCCAGCTCGCGGGGGGTGAACACCGGGGAGCTGTTTTTT.

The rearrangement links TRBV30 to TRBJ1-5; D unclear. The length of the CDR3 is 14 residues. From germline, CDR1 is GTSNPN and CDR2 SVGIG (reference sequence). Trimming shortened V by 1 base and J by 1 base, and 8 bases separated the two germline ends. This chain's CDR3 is CAWSGKASNQPQHF. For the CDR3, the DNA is TGTGCCTGGAGTGGCAAAGCGAGCAATCAGCCCCAGCATTTT. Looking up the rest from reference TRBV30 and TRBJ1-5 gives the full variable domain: SQTIHQWPATLVQPVGSPLSLECTVEGTSNPNLYWYRQAAGRGLQLLFYSVGIGQISSEVPQNLSASRPQDRQFILSSKKLLLSDSGFYLCAWSGKASNQPQHFGDGTRLSIL.

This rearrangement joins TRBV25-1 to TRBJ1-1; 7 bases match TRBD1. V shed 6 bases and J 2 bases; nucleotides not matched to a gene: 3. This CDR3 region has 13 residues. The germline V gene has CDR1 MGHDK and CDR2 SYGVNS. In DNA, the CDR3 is TGTGCCAGCAGCGGGACAGTAAACACTGAAGCTTTCTTT. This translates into CASSGTVNTEAFF.

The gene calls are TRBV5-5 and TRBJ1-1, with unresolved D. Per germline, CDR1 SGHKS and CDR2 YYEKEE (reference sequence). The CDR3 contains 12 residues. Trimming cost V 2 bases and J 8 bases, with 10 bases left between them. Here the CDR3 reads CASSFNRAEAFF. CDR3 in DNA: TGTGCCAGCAGCTTTAACAGAGCCGAAGCTTTCTTT. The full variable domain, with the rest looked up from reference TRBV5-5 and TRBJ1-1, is DAGVTQSPTHLIKTRGQQVTLRCSPISGHKSVSWYQQVLGQGPQFIFQYYEKEERGRGNFPDRFSARQFPNYSSELNVNALLLGDSALYLCASSFNRAEAFFGQGTRLTVV.

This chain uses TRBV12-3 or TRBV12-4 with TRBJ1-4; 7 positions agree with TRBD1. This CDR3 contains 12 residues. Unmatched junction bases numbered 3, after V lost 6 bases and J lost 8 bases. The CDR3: CASRGTEEKLFF. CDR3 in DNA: TGTGCCAGCAGGGGGACAGAAGAAAAACTGTTTTTT.

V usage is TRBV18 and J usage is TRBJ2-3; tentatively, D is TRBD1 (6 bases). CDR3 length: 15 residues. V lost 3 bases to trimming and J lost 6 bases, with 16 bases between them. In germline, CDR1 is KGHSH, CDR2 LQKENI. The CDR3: CASSPQGWYTDTQYF. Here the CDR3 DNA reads TGTGCCAGCTCACCGCAGGGGTGGTACACTGATACGCAGTATTTT.

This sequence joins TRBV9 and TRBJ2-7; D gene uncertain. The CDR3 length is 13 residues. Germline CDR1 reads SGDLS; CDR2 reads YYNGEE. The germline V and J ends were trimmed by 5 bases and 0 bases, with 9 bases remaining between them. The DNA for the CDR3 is TGTGCCAGCAGTTCCTCCAGCTCCTACGAGCAGTACTTC. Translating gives CASSSSSSYEQYF.

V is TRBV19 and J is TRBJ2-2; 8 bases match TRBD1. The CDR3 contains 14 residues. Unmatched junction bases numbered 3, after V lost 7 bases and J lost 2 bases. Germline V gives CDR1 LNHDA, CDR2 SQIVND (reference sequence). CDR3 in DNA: TGTGCCAGTAACGGACAGGGTAACACCGGGGAGCTGTTTTTT. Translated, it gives CASNGQGNTGELFF.

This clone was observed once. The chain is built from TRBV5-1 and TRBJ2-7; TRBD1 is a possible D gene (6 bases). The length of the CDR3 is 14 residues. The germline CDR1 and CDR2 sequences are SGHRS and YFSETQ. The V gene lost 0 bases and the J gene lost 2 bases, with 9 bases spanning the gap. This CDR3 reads CASSLVTGAYEQYF. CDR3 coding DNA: TGCGCCAGCAGCTTGGTGACAGGTGCCTACGAGCAGTACTTC. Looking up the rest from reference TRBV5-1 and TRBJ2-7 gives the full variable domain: KAGVTQTPRYLIKTRGQQVTLSCSPISGHRSVSWYQQTPGQGLQFLFEYFSETQRNKGNFPGRFSGRQFSNSRSEMNVSTLELGDSALYLCASSLVTGAYEQYFGPGTRLTVT.

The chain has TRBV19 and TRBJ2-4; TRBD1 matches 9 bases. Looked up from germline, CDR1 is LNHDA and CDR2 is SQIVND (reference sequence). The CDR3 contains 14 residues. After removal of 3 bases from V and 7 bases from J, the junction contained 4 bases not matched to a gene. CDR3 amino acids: CASSISGTGNIQYF. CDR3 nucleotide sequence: TGTGCCAGTAGTATCTCTGGGACAGGGAACATTCAGTACTTC.

The CDR3 here is CASSSRTRTQRNEQFF. The CDR3, as DNA: TGTGCCAGCAGCTCTAGAACTCGAACCCAGCGGAATGAGCAGTTCTTC. This chain links TRBV7-8 with TRBJ2-1; D perhaps matches TRBD2 (5 bases). This CDR3 is 16 amino acids long. Germline V gene data show CDR1 as SGHVS and CDR2 as FQNEAQ. Trimming removed 4 bases at V and 7 bases at J, with 20 bases between.